This T cell receptor beta chain was retrieved from a study of blood T cells in healthy people across ages. General observations from the study: Older age coincided with a roughly linear decline in TCR beta diversity per million T cells.

Healthy Caucasian individuals from Russia aged 6 to 90 were enrolled as donors. Researchers collected about 10 milliliters of peripheral blood from every single donor. With regard to this clonotype: Its target is not known.

Germline CDR1 and CDR2: MGHDK and SYGVNS. This CDR3 is built from 15 residues. Trimming removed 4 bases from V and 3 bases from J; junction bases left unmatched: 8. The use of a sample-barcoded 5' primer and a J-beta primer mix characterized a second PCR of roughly 6 to 11 cycles. A 12-random-nucleotide template-switch adaptor tagged each cDNA molecule. TCRdb used MiXCR to reprocess the 5' RACE reads, holding one entry per CDR3 protein. The sample consists of nearly 800,000 distinct CDR3 sequences, approximately 25% of them appearing once. These data were also reused for a study on T cells of mothers and their children.

V usage is TRBV25-1 and J usage is TRBJ1-2; TRBD1 matches 7 bases. Sequencing was performed on blood. This TCR derives from a boy younger than 18 in good health. CDR3 nucleotide sequence: TGTGCCAGCAGTGGAATTCGACAGGGACACTATGGCTACACCTTC. This translates into CASSGIRQGHYGYTF.